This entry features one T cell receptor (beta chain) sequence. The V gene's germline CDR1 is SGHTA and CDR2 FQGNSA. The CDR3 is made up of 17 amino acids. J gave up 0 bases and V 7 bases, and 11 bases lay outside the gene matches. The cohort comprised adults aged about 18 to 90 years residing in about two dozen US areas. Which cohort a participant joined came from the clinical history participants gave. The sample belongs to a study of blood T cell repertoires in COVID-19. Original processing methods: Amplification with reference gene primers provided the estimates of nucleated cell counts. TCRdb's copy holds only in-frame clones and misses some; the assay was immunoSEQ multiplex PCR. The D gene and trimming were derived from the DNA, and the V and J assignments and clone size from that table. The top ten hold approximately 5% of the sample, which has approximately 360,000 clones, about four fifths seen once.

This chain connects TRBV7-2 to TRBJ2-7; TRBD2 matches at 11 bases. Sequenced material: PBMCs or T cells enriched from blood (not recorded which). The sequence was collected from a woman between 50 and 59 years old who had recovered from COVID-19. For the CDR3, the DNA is TGTGCCAGCACCCTAGCGGGAGGATACAGGAGCTCCTACGAGCAGTACTTC. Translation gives CASTLAGGYRSSYEQYF.